These 15 T cell receptor beta chains originate from one sample sequenced in a study of T cell repertoires in cytomegalovirus infection. These receptors have no known antigen. TCRdb redid the calling of the reads with MiXCR, one entry per CDR3 protein. The sample consists of approximately 110,000 distinct CDR3 sequences, approximately 28% of them appearing once. The sample here was CD8+ T cells from cultured PBMCs, taken from culture after CMV antigen stimulation. The receptors here all came from a human donor in good health (CMV status not recorded). Some clones in this sample may be carry-over from other donors' samples.

The rearrangement joins TRBV29-1 to TRBJ1-2; no reliable D call. Trimming removed 3 bases at V and 5 bases at J, with 19 bases between. Per the germline V gene, CDR1 is SQVTM and CDR2 is ANQGSEA. The CDR3 contains 15 residues. The DNA for the CDR3 is TGCAGCGTTGACCGGGTAGACCTAGGTACTTATGGCTACACCTTC. This sequence encodes CSVDRVDLGTYGYTF.

This clonotype was observed a handful of times. The chain couples TRBV7-6 to TRBJ2-7; D is uncertain. Germline V gives CDR1 SGHVS, CDR2 FNYEAQ. The ends were cut back, 1 base at V and 3 bases at J, with 13 bases in the middle. The CDR3 covers 15 residues. This CDR3 reads CASSLEAEKGYEQYF. DNA of the CDR3: TGTGCCAGCAGCTTAGAAGCAGAGAAGGGCTACGAGCAGTACTTC. Drawing the rest from reference TRBV7-6 and TRBJ2-7, the complete variable domain is GAGVSQSPRYKVTKRGQDVALRCDPISGHVSLYWYRQALGQGPEFLTYFNYEAQQDKSGLPNDRFSAERPEGSISTLTIQRTEQRDSAMYRCASSLEAEKGYEQYFGPGTRLTVT.

The table lists this clonotype with a few counts. The rearrangement joins TRBV7-2 to TRBJ2-1, with TRBD1 matching 7 bases. This CDR3 has 16 amino acids. Looked up from germline, CDR1 is SGHTA and CDR2 is FQGNSA. Unmatched junction bases numbered 9, after V lost 1 base and J lost 6 bases. In nucleotides, the CDR3 is TGTGCCAGCAGCTTAGGGGCTCGCACAGGGGCCAATGAGCAGTTCTTC. It is translated as CASSLGARTGANEQFF.

This clonotype was detected once. V usage is TRBV19 and J usage is TRBJ2-4, with a possible D match to TRBD2 (6 bases). The CDR3 extends over 17 amino acids. V shed 7 bases and J shed 0 bases, with 19 bases lying between them. Per the germline V gene, CDR1 is LNHDA and CDR2 is SQIVND (reference sequence). CDR3 residues: CASKATGLSLAKNIQYF. The CDR3 bases are TGTGCCAGTAAAGCGACGGGACTGTCGCTAGCCAAAAACATTCAGTACTTC.

The chain combines TRBV13 with TRBJ2-5, with TRBD1 identical over 8 bases. The ends lost 4 bases at V and 5 bases at J; junction bases unmatched: 9. The CDR3 runs to 15 residues. Germline V lookup: CDR1 PRHDT, CDR2 FYEKMQ (reference sequence). CDR3 loop: CASSSRTGHVETQYF. The CDR3, as DNA: TGTGCCAGCAGCTCGAGGACAGGGCATGTGGAGACCCAGTACTTC. Using reference TRBV13 and TRBJ2-5 for the parts outside the CDR3, the full variable domain is AAGVIQSPRHLIKEKRETATLKCYPIPRHDTVYWYQQGPGQDPQFLISFYEKMQSDKGSIPDRFSAQQFSDYHSELNMSSLELGDSALYFCASSSRTGHVETQYFGPGTRLLVL.

This clonotype was detected a few times. The chain couples TRBV20-1 to TRBJ1-2; D is undetermined. V gave up 8 bases and J gave up 8 bases, with 6 bases separating them. The germline CDR1 and CDR2 sequences are DFQATT and SNEGSKA (reference sequence). The CDR3 runs to 8 residues. The CDR3 loop is CSPSGYTF. The CDR3 nucleotides read TGCAGTCCCTCGGGCTACACCTTC.

The J gene is TRBJ2-2, the V gene TRBV7-9; no clear D. Germline V CDR1 and CDR2: SEHNR, FQNEAQ (reference sequence). V lost 3 bases and J lost 3, with 2 bases in between. This CDR3 comprises 12 residues. CDR3 amino acids: CASSFYTGELFF. As DNA, the CDR3 is TGTGCCAGCAGCTTTTACACCGGGGAGCTGTTTTTT.

This clonotype was picked up many times. The chain joins TRBV19 to TRBJ2-1, with D possibly TRBD2 on 5 matching bases. The ends were cut back, 0 bases at V and 6 bases at J, with 6 bases in the middle. The length of the CDR3 is 13 residues. Germline lookup yields CDR1 LNHDA and CDR2 SQIVND (reference sequence). For the CDR3, the DNA is TGTGCCAGTAGTATAGAGGACTCCAATGAGCAGTTCTTC. This encodes CASSIEDSNEQFF.

The rearrangement joins TRBV12-3 or TRBV12-4 to TRBJ1-2; D is perhaps TRBD1 (5 bases). Trimming left V 7 bases short and J 5 bases short, with 14 bases between. The CDR3 has 13 amino acids. The CDR3 protein is CASTDGTDYGYTF. CDR3 coding DNA: TGTGCCAGCACTGACGGGACCGATTATGGCTACACCTTC.

This clonotype was seen a few times. J is TRBJ2-2 and V is TRBV9; no clear D. With 4 bases removed from V and 5 bases from J, the gap between germline ends came to 9 bases. Per the germline V gene, CDR1 is SGDLS and CDR2 is YYNGEE. The CDR3 sequence is 13 residues long. The CDR3 DNA sequence: TGTGCCAGCAGCTTATCCATTACCGGGGAGCTGTTTTTT. This codes for CASSLSITGELFF. The full variable domain, with the rest looked up from reference TRBV9 and TRBJ2-2, is DSGVTQTPKHLITATGQRVTLRCSPRSGDLSVYWYQQSLDQGLQFLIQYYNGEERAKGNILERFSAQQFPDLHSELNLSSLELGDSALYFCASSLSITGELFFGEGSRLTVL.

This clonotype was found a few times. V gene TRBV7-9 combines with J gene TRBJ2-7; tentatively, D is TRBD2 (5 bases). V was pared by 4 bases and J by 6 bases, with 16 bases between. In germline, CDR1 is SEHNR, CDR2 FQNEAQ (reference sequence). The CDR3 length is 14 residues. The CDR3 sequence: CASSYPQGGREQYF. For the CDR3, the DNA is TGTGCCAGCAGCTACCCCCAAGGAGGTCGCGAGCAGTACTTC.

J is TRBJ2-7 and V is TRBV7-9; TRBD2 aligns across 12 bases. The CDR3 sequence is 19 residues long. V was clipped by 4 bases and J by 0 bases; unmatched bases: 13. Per germline, CDR1 SEHNR and CDR2 FQNEAQ (reference sequence). CDR3 region: CASSSTSGGTRHLSYEQYF. The CDR3, as DNA: TGTGCCAGCAGCTCTACTAGCGGGGGGACACGGCACCTCTCCTACGAGCAGTACTTC.

This clonotype was seen ten or more times. The chain links TRBV7-6 to TRBJ2-1, with D perhaps matching TRBD1 or TRBD2 (5 bases each). V dropped 2 bases and J dropped 5 bases, with 13 bases sitting between them. The CDR3 loop spans 15 amino acids. Germline assignment: CDR1 SGHVS and CDR2 FNYEAQ. The DNA of the CDR3 is TGTGCCAGCAGCTTATCGTTCGGGGCGGACAATGAGCAGTTCTTC. Residues: CASSLSFGADNEQFF. Filled out from reference TRBV7-6 and TRBJ2-1, the complete variable domain reads GAGVSQSPRYKVTKRGQDVALRCDPISGHVSLYWYRQALGQGPEFLTYFNYEAQQDKSGLPNDRFSAERPEGSISTLTIQRTEQRDSAMYRCASSLSFGADNEQFFGPGTRLTVL.

The chain couples TRBV7-9 to TRBJ2-5; D is perhaps TRBD1 (5 bases). Per the germline V gene, CDR1 is SEHNR and CDR2 is FQNEAQ (reference sequence). V was trimmed by 4 bases and J by 2 bases, leaving 8 bases between them. This CDR3 is 13 amino acids long. The CDR3, as DNA: TGTGCCAGCAGCTGGGGCCATCAAGAGACCCAGTACTTC. It encodes CASSWGHQETQYF.

This clonotype was found many times. The V and J genes are TRBV7-2 and TRBJ2-3; TRBD2 is a possible D gene (5 bases). The V gene lost 1 base and the J gene lost 5 bases, with 13 bases spanning the gap. Germline values: CDR1 SGHTA, CDR2 FQGNSA. The CDR3 spans 15 residues. CDR3 nucleotide sequence: TGTGCCAGCAGCTTAGTGGCTAGTGAGGGAGATACGCAGTATTTT. This encodes CASSLVASEGDTQYF. The complete variable domain, with remaining parts taken from reference TRBV7-2 and TRBJ2-3, reads GAGVSQSPSNKVTEKGKDVELRCDPISGHTALYWYRQSLGQGLEFLIYFQGNSAPDKSGLPSDRFSAERTGGSVSTLTIQRTQQEDSAVYLCASSLVASEGDTQYFGPGTRLTVL.